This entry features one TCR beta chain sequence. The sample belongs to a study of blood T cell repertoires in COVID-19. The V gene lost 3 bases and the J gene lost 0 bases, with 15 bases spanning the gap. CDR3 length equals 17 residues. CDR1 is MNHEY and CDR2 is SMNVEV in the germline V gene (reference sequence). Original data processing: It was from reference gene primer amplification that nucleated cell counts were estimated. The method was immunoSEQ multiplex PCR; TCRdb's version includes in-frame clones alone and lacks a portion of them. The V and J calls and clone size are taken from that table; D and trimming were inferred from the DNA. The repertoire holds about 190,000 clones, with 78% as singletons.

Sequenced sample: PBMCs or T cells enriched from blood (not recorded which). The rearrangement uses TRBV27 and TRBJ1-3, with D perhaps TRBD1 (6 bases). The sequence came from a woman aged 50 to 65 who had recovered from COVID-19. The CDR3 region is CASSFQGRGFSGNTIYF. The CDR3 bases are TGTGCCAGCAGTTTCCAGGGGAGGGGTTTCTCTGGAAACACCATATATTTT.